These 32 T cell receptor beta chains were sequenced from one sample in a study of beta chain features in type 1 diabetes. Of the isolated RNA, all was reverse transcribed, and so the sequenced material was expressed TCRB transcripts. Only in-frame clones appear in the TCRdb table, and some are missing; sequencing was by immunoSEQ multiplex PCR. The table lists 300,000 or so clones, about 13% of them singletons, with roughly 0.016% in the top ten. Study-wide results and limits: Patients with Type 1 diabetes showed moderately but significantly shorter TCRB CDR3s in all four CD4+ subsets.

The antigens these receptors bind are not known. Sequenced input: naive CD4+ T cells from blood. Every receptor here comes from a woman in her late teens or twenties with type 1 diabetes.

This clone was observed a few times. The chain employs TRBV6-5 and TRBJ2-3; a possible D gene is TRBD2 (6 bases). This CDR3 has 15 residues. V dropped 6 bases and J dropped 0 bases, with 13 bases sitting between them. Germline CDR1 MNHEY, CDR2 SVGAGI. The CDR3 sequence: CASSYSSGSTDTQYF. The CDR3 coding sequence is TGTGCCAGCAGCTACAGTAGCGGAAGCACAGATACGCAGTATTTT.

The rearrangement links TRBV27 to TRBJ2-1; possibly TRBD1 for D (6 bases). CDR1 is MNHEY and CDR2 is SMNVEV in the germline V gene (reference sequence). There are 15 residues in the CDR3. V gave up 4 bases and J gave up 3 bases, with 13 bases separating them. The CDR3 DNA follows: TGTGCCAGCAGTTCACAGGGCCCGATCTACAATGAGCAGTTCTTC. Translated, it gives CASSSQGPIYNEQFF.

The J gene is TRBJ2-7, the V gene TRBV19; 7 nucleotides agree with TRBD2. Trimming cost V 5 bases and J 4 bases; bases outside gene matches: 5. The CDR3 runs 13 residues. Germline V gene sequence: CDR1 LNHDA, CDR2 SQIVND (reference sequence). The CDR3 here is CASSPKAGYEQYV. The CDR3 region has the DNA TGTGCCAGTAGTCCAAAAGCGGGATACGAGCAGTACGTC.

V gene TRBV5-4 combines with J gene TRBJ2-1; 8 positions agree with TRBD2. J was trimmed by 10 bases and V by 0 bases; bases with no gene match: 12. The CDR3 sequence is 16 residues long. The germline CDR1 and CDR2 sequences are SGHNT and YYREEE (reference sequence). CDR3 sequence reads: CASSLGGGPREGEQFF. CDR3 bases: TGTGCCAGCAGCTTGGGCGGAGGGCCCCGGGAGGGCGAGCAGTTCTTC.

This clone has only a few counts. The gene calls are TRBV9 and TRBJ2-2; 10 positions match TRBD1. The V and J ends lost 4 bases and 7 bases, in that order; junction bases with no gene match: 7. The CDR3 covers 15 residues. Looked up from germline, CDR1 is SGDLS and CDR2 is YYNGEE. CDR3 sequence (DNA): TGTGCCAGCAGCTTCGACAGGGGGCGAGTCGGGGAGCTGTTTTTT. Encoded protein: CASSFDRGRVGELFF.

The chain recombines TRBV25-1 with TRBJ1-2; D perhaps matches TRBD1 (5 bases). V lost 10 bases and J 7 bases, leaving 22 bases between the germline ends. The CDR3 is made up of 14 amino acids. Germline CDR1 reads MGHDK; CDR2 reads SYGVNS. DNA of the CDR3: TGTGCCACAACAGACAGCGGGATTCAGCGTGGCTACACCTTC. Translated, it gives CATTDSGIQRGYTF.

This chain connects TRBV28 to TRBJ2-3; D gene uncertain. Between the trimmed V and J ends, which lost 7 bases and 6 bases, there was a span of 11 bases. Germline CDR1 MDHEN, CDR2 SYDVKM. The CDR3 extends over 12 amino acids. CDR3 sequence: CASTPGWDTQYF. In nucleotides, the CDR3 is TGTGCCAGCACGCCCGGGTGGGATACGCAGTATTTT.

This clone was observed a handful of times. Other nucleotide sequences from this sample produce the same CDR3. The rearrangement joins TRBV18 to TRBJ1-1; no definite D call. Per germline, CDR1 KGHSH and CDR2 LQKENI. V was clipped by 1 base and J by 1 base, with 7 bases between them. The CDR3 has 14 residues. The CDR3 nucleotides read TGTGCCAGCTCACCACGAGAGGGGAACACTGAAGCTTTCTTT. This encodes CASSPREGNTEAFF.

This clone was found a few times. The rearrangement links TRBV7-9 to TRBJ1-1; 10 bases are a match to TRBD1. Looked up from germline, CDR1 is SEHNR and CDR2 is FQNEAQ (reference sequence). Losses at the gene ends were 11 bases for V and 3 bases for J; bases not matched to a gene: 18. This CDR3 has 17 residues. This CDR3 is CASNLRETGQGDTEAFF. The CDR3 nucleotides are TGTGCCTCGAATCTCAGGGAGACAGGACAGGGGGACACTGAAGCTTTCTTT.

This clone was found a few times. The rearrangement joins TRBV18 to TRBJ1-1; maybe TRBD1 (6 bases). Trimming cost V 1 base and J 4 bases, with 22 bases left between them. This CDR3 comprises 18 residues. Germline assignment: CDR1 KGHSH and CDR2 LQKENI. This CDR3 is CASSPHEWGIQGGTEAFF. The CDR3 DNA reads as TGTGCCAGCTCACCACATGAATGGGGAATACAGGGTGGCACTGAAGCTTTCTTT.

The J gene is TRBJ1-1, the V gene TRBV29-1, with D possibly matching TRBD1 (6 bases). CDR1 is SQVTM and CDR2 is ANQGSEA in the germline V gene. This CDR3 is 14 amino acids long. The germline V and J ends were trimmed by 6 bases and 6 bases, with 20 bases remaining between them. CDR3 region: CSVIPFTGTPEAFF. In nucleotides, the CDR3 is TGCAGCGTGATACCCTTTACAGGGACCCCTGAAGCTTTCTTT.

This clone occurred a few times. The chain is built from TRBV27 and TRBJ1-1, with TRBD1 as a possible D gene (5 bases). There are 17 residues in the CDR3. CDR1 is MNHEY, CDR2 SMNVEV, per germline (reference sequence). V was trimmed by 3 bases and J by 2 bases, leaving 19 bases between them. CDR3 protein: CASSLGREPPLNTEAFF. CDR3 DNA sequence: TGTGCCAGCAGTTTGGGCAGGGAACCCCCCTTAAACACTGAAGCTTTCTTT.

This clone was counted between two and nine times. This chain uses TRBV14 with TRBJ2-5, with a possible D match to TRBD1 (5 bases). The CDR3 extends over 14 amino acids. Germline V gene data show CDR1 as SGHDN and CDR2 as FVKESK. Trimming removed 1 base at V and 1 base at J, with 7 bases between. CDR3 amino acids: CASSQGGAQETQYF. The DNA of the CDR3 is TGTGCCAGCAGCCAAGGGGGCGCCCAAGAGACCCAGTACTTC.

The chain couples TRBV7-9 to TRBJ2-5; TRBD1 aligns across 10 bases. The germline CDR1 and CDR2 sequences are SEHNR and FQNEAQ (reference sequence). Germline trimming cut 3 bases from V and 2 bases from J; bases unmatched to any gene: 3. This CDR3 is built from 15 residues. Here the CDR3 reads CASSFRDRGQETQYF. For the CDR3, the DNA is TGTGCCAGCAGCTTCCGGGACAGGGGACAAGAGACCCAGTACTTC.

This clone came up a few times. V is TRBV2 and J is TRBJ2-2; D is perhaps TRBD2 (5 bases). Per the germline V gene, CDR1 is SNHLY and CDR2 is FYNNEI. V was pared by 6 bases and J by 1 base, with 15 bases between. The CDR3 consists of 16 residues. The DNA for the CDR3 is TGTGCCAGCAGAGAGCCGGGAAGAAAGAACACCGGGGAGCTGTTTTTT. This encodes CASREPGRKNTGELFF.

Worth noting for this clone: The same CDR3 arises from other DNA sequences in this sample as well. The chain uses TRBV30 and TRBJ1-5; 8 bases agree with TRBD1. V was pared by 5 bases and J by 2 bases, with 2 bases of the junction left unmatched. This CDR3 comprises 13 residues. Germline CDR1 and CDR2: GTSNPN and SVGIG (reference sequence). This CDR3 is CAWGQGGNQPQHF. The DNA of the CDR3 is TGTGCCTGGGGACAGGGAGGCAATCAGCCCCAGCATTTT. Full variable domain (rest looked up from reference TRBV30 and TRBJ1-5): SQTIHQWPATLVQPVGSPLSLECTVEGTSNPNLYWYRQAAGRGLQLLFYSVGIGQISSEVPQNLSASRPQDRQFILSSKKLLLSDSGFYLCAWGQGGNQPQHFGDGTRLSIL.

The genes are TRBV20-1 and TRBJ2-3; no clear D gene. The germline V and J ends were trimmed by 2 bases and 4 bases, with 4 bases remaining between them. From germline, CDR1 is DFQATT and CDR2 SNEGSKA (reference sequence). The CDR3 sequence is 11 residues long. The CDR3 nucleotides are TGCAGTGCTAGATCGGCAGATACGCAGTATTTT. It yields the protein CSARSADTQYF.

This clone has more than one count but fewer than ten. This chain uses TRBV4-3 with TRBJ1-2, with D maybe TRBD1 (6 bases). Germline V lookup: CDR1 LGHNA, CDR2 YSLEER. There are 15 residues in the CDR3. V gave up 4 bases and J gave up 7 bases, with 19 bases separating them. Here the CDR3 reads CASSPVGGPTGGYTF. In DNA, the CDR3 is TGCGCCAGCAGCCCAGTGGGGGGGCCAACCGGTGGCTACACCTTC.

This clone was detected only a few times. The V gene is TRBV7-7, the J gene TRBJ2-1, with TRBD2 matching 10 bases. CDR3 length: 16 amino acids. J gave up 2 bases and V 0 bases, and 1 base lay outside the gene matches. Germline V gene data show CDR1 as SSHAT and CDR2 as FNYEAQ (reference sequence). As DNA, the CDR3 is TGTGCCAGCAGCTTAGCGCTAGCGGGGGCCTACAATGAGCAGTTCTTC. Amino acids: CASSLALAGAYNEQFF.

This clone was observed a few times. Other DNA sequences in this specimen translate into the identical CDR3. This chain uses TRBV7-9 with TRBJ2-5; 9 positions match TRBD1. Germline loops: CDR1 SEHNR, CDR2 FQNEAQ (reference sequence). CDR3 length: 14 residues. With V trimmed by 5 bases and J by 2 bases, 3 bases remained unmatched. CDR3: CASSLGQGQETQYF. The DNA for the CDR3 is TGTGCCAGCAGCCTCGGACAGGGGCAAGAGACCCAGTACTTC. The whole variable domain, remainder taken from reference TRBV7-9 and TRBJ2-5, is DTGVSQNPRHKITKRGQNVTFRCDPISEHNRLYWYRQTLGQGPEFLTYFQNEAQLEKSRLLSDRFSAERPKGSFSTLEIQRTEQGDSAMYLCASSLGQGQETQYFGPGTRLLVL.

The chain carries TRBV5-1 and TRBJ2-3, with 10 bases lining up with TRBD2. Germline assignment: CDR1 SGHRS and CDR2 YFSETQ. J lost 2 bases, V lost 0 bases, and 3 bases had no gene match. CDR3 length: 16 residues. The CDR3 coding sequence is TGCGCCAGCAGCTTGGGGGGACTAGCGCCCACAGATACGCAGTATTTT. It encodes CASSLGGLAPTDTQYF.

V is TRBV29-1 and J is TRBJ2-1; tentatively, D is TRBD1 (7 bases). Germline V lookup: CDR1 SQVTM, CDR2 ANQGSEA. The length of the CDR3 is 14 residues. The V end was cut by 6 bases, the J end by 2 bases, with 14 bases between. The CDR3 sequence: CSVMTGRPYNEQFF. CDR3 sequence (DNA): TGCAGCGTGATGACAGGGAGGCCCTACAATGAGCAGTTCTTC.

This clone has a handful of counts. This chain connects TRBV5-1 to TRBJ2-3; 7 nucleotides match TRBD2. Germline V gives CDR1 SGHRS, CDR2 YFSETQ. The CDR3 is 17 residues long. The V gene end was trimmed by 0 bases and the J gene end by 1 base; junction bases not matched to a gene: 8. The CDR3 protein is CASSLAVLADRTDTQYF. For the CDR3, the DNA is TGCGCCAGCAGCTTGGCGGTCCTAGCGGACCGCACAGATACGCAGTATTTT. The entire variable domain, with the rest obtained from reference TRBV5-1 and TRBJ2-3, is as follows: KAGVTQTPRYLIKTRGQQVTLSCSPISGHRSVSWYQQTPGQGLQFLFEYFSETQRNKGNFPGRFSGRQFSNSRSEMNVSTLELGDSALYLCASSLAVLADRTDTQYFGPGTRLTVL.

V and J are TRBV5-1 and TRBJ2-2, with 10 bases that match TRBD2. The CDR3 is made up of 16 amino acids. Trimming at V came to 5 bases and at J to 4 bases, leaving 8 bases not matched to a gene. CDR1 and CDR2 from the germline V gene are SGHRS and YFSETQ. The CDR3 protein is CASSFGTSGATGELFF. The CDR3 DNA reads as TGCGCCAGCAGTTTCGGAACTAGCGGGGCCACCGGGGAGCTGTTTTTT.

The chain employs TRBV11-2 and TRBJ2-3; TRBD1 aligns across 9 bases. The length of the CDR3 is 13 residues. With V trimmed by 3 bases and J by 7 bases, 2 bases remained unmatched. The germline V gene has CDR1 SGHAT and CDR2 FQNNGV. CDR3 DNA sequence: TGTGCCAGCAGCTTGGGACAGGGTAATACGCAGTATTTT. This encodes CASSLGQGNTQYF.

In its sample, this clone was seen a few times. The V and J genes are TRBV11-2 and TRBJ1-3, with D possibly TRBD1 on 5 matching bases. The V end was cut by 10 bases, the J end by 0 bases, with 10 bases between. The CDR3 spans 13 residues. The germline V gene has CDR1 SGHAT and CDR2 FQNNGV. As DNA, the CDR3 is TGTGCCAACCAGGGTCCCTCTGGAAACACCATATATTTT. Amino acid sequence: CANQGPSGNTIYF.

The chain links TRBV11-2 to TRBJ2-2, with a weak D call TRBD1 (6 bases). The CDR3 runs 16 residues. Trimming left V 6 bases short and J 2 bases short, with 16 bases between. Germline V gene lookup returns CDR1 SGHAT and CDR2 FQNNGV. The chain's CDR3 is CASSLFGQTNTGELFF. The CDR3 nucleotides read TGTGCCAGCAGTCTATTTGGACAGACTAACACCGGGGAGCTGTTTTTT.

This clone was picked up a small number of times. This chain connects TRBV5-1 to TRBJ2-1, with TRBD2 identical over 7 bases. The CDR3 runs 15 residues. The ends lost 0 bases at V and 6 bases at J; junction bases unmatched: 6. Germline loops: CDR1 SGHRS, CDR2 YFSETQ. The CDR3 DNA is TGCGCCAGCAGCTTGGTTGGAGGGGAGGGCAATGAGCAGTTCTTC. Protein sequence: CASSLVGGEGNEQFF.

The CDR3 DNA is TGCAGCGGGCGGGGGAAGAACACCGGGGAGCTGTTTTTT. It codes for CSGRGKNTGELFF. The V and J genes are TRBV29-1 and TRBJ2-2; 7 positions agree with TRBD2. There are 13 residues in the CDR3. From germline, CDR1 is SQVTM and CDR2 ANQGSEA. V shed 7 bases and J 1 base; nucleotides not matched to a gene: 3.

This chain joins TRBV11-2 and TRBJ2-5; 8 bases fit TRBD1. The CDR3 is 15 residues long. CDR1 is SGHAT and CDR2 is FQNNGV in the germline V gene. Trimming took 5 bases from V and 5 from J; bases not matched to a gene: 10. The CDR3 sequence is CASSPERQGLETQYF. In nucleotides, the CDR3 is TGTGCCAGCAGCCCAGAGCGACAGGGGCTGGAGACCCAGTACTTC.

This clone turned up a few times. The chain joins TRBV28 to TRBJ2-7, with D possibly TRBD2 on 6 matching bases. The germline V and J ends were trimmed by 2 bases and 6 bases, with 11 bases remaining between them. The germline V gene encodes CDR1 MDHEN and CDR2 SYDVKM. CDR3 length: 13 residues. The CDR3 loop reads CASSLPGTLEQYF. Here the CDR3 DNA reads TGTGCCAGCAGTTTACCGGGGACTCTCGAGCAGTACTTC.

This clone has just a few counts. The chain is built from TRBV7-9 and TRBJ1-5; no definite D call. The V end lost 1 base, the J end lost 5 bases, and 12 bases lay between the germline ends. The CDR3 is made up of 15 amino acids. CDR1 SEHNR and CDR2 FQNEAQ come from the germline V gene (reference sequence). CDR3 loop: CASSLEGSRHQPQHF. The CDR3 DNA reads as TGTGCCAGCAGCTTAGAAGGGAGCCGTCATCAGCCCCAGCATTTT. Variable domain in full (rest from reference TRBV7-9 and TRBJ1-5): DTGVSQNPRHKITKRGQNVTFRCDPISEHNRLYWYRQTLGQGPEFLTYFQNEAQLEKSRLLSDRFSAERPKGSFSTLEIQRTEQGDSAMYLCASSLEGSRHQPQHFGDGTRLSIL.